The next 26 T cell receptor beta chains were all read from a single sample in a study of blood T cell repertoires in COVID-19. Using immunoSEQ multiplex PCR, the repertoire was profiled, and TCRdb retains in-frame clones only, with some absent. The profile shows more than 80,000 clones, around 86% of them singletons. Sequenced material: peripheral blood. The source of these receptors is a middle-aged man with active COVID-19.

CDR3: CATSDLNRGGTDTQYF. CDR3 coding DNA: TGTGCCACCAGTGATTTGAACAGGGGAGGCACAGATACGCAGTATTTT. The V and J genes are TRBV24-1 and TRBJ2-3; 7 bases line up with TRBD1. The CDR3 is 16 residues long. Germline V gene data show CDR1 as KGHDR and CDR2 as SFDVKD. The J segment lost 1 base and the V segment lost 0 bases, leaving 3 bases of the junction unmatched.

This clone was seen a few times. The chain has TRBV14 and TRBJ2-3, with 7 bases that match TRBD1. This CDR3 has 17 amino acids. V was clipped by 1 base and J by 5 bases; unmatched bases: 12. The V gene's germline CDR1 is SGHDN and CDR2 FVKESK. CDR3 sequence: CASSQGPGQAFGDTQYF. As DNA, the CDR3 is TGTGCCAGCAGCCAAGGACCCGGACAGGCTTTTGGAGATACGCAGTATTTT.

The rearrangement joins TRBV5-4 to TRBJ1-6; 8 bases match TRBD1. Germline V gene data show CDR1 as SGHNT and CDR2 as YYREEE (reference sequence). The CDR3 contains 15 residues. V lost 3 bases, J lost 9 bases, and 8 bases stayed unmatched. CDR3 coding DNA: TGTGCCAGCAGCTACGGCAGGGGGCTTTCTTCACCCCTCCACTTT. Its protein product is CASSYGRGLSSPLHF.

The V call is TRBV12-5, the J call TRBJ2-1, with D possibly being TRBD2 (6 bases). Germline CDR1 reads LGHNT; CDR2 reads FRNRAP. The CDR3 is 12 amino acids. V lost 10 bases, J lost 0 bases, and 7 bases lay in between. The CDR3 nucleotides are TGTGCTACGGGAGTCTCCTACAATGAGCAGTTCTTC. Its translation: CATGVSYNEQFF.

The gene calls are TRBV4-1 and TRBJ2-4; TRBD2 matches 11 bases. The CDR3 extends over 20 amino acids. The V and J ends lost 1 base and 0 bases, in that order; junction bases with no gene match: 11. Per germline, CDR1 MGHRA and CDR2 YSYEKL. The CDR3 bases are TGCGCCAGCAGCCAAGTCATGAGTTGGACTAGCGGGCTAGCCAAAAACATTCAGTACTTC. Translated: CASSQVMSWTSGLAKNIQYF.

V usage is TRBV11-2 and J usage is TRBJ2-7; the D is unclear. The germline V gene encodes CDR1 SGHAT and CDR2 FQNNGV. There are 14 residues in the CDR3. With 2 bases removed from V and 0 bases from J, the gap between germline ends came to 8 bases. CDR3 DNA sequence: TGTGCCAGCAGCTTATCGCGGAGCTCCTACGAGCAGTACTTC. It translates to CASSLSRSSYEQYF.

The genes are TRBV18 and TRBJ1-5; D is possibly TRBD1 (6 bases). CDR1 is KGHSH and CDR2 is LQKENI in the germline V gene. This CDR3 is 15 amino acids long. Between the trimmed V and J ends, which lost 6 bases and 3 bases, there was a span of 15 bases. CDR3 loop: CASSLTQGNNQPQHF. CDR3 bases: TGTGCCAGCTCCCTAACCCAGGGGAACAATCAGCCCCAGCATTTT. Full variable domain (outside the CDR3, taken from reference TRBV18 and TRBJ1-5): NAGVMQNPRHLVRRRGQEARLRCSPMKGHSHVYWYRQLPEEGLKFMVYLQKENIIDESGMPKERFSAEFPKEGPSILRIQQVVRGDSAAYFCASSLTQGNNQPQHFGDGTRLSIL.

The CDR3 here is CASSIRADRPPELFF. CDR3 bases: TGTGCCAGTAGTATTCGGGCGGACAGGCCTCCCGAACTGTTTTTT. This sequence joins TRBV19 and TRBJ1-4; TRBD1 aligns across 7 bases. This CDR3 spans 15 amino acids. CDR1 is LNHDA and CDR2 is SQIVND in the germline V gene (reference sequence). V trimming: 3 bases; J trimming: 12 bases; junction bases outside the gene matches: 13. Full variable domain (remainder filled in from reference TRBV19 and TRBJ1-4): DGGITQSPKYLFRKEGQNVTLSCEQNLNHDAMYWYRQDPGQGLRLIYYSQIVNDFQKGDIAEGYSVSREKKESFPLTVTSAQKNPTAFYLCASSIRADRPPELFFGSGTQLSVL.

This clone was seen once. The V gene is TRBV28, the J gene TRBJ2-3, with 9 bases matching TRBD1. CDR1 is MDHEN, CDR2 SYDVKM, per germline. The CDR3 extends over 15 amino acids. V lost 6 bases, J lost 3 bases, and 7 bases stayed unmatched. Here the CDR3 reads CASSNPGQGTDTQYF. The DNA of the CDR3 is TGTGCCAGCAGCAATCCGGGACAGGGTACAGATACGCAGTATTTT.

This sequence joins TRBV7-2 and TRBJ2-7, with 9 bases fitting TRBD2. The CDR3 spans 16 residues. After removal of 0 bases from V and 1 base from J, the junction contained 4 bases not matched to a gene. CDR1 and CDR2 from the germline V gene are SGHTA and FQGNSA. The CDR3 DNA reads as TGTGCCAGCAGCTTAGCTTCTAGCGGGGCTTCCTACGAGCAGTACTTC. Protein product: CASSLASSGASYEQYF.

The chain employs TRBV11-2 and TRBJ2-7; 8 nucleotides line up with TRBD1. Unmatched junction bases numbered 8, after V lost 4 bases and J lost 3 bases. Germline values: CDR1 SGHAT, CDR2 FQNNGV. The CDR3 is 15 residues long. CDR3 sequence (DNA): TGTGCCAGCAGCTCAGACAGGGGTCAACTCTACGAGCAGTACTTC. Translated, it gives CASSSDRGQLYEQYF.

This clone is medium-sized within its sample. This chain joins TRBV4-1 and TRBJ2-1; D unclear. This CDR3 has 12 residues. The V gene's germline CDR1 is MGHRA and CDR2 YSYEKL. V was cut by 4 bases and J by 7 bases, with 8 bases left in between. CDR3: CASSPPANEQFF. In DNA, the CDR3 is TGCGCCAGCAGCCCCCCTGCGAATGAGCAGTTCTTC.

The gene calls are TRBV4-3 and TRBJ1-2; 11 bases agree with TRBD1. The CDR3 covers 16 residues. With 2 bases clipped from V and 5 bases from J, the junction kept 7 bases outside the gene matches. The germline V gene has CDR1 LGHNA and CDR2 YSLEER. The CDR3 here is CASSQIAGQGEYGYTF. CDR3 DNA: TGCGCCAGCAGCCAAATCGCGGGACAGGGGGAGTATGGCTACACCTTC.

This sequence joins TRBV5-1 and TRBJ1-4; the match to TRBD1 covers 7 bases. The CDR3 has 15 residues. Germline CDR1 reads SGHRS; CDR2 reads YFSETQ. With V trimmed by 0 bases and J by 5 bases, 4 bases remained unmatched. CDR3 nucleotides: TGCGCCAGCAGCTTGGTAGCCAGGGGGAATGAAAAACTGTTTTTT. Translating gives CASSLVARGNEKLFF. The whole variable domain, filled in from reference TRBV5-1 and TRBJ1-4, reads KAGVTQTPRYLIKTRGQQVTLSCSPISGHRSVSWYQQTPGQGLQFLFEYFSETQRNKGNFPGRFSGRQFSNSRSEMNVSTLELGDSALYLCASSLVARGNEKLFFGSGTQLSVL.

V gene TRBV5-1 combines with J gene TRBJ2-7, with TRBD2 matching over 10 bases. This CDR3 is built from 16 residues. Germline lookup yields CDR1 SGHRS and CDR2 YFSETQ. V was pared by 4 bases and J by 6 bases, with 13 bases of the junction left unmatched. The CDR3 DNA reads as TGCGCCAGCAGCCCTCAAAGCGGGAGGGCTTCCCTCGAGCAGTACTTC. This encodes CASSPQSGRASLEQYF.

V and J are TRBV4-2 and TRBJ2-5; 13 positions match TRBD2. CDR1 and CDR2 from the germline V gene are LGHNA and YNFKEQ. This CDR3 is 17 amino acids long. The J segment lost 2 bases and the V segment lost 0 bases, leaving 3 bases of the junction unmatched. CDR3 nucleotides: TGTGCCAGCAGCCAAGATCCGACTAGCGGGGGGCAAGAGACCCAGTACTTC. Amino acids: CASSQDPTSGGQETQYF.

This clone has just a few counts. This chain connects TRBV18 to TRBJ1-5; TRBD1 might be the D (6 bases). Trimming pared 1 base from V and 6 bases from J, leaving 10 bases between. Germline CDR1 and CDR2: KGHSH and LQKENI. CDR3 length equals 14 residues. The CDR3 DNA reads TGTGCCAGCTCACCACAGGGGGAGGGTCAGCCCCAGCATTTT. Its translation is CASSPQGEGQPQHF.

Written as DNA, the CDR3 is TGTGCCAGCAGCCGGACAGGGTTTAGCACAGATACGCAGTATTTT. Protein: CASSRTGFSTDTQYF. The rearrangement links TRBV6-4 to TRBJ2-3; 8 positions match TRBD1. The CDR3 is 15 amino acids. CDR1 and CDR2 from the germline V gene are MRHNA and SNTAGT. The V gene end was trimmed by 6 bases and the J gene end by 0 bases; junction bases not matched to a gene: 5.

The chain uses TRBV6-5 and TRBJ1-1, with D hard to call. Trimming cost V 2 bases and J 3 bases, with 10 bases left between them. Germline CDR1 is MNHEY and CDR2 is SVGAGI. The CDR3 runs to 14 residues. CDR3 sequence: CASSYRGGDTEAFF. The DNA of the CDR3 is TGTGCCAGCAGTTACCGAGGAGGTGACACTGAAGCTTTCTTT.

This clone has only one observation. This chain links TRBV14 with TRBJ2-3; TRBD2 agrees at 8 bases. V trimming: 1 base; J trimming: 5 bases; junction bases outside the gene matches: 5. Germline CDR1 and CDR2: SGHDN and FVKESK. The CDR3 totals 15 residues. The DNA of the CDR3 is TGTGCCAGCAGCCAAGCCGGGACTAGTAGAGATACGCAGTATTTT. This gives the protein CASSQAGTSRDTQYF. The full variable domain, completed using reference TRBV14 and TRBJ2-3, is EAGVTQFPSHSVIEKGQTVTLRCDPISGHDNLYWYRRVMGKEIKFLLHFVKESKQDESGMPNNRFLAERTGGTYSTLKVQPAELEDSGVYFCASSQAGTSRDTQYFGPGTRLTVL.

This chain joins TRBV7-9 and TRBJ2-1, with 11 bases aligning to TRBD2. The length of the CDR3 is 17 residues. The trim removed 0 bases at V and 2 bases at J, leaving 3 bases unmatched. Germline lookup yields CDR1 SEHNR and CDR2 FQNEAQ (reference sequence). CDR3 nucleotide sequence: TGTGCCAGCAGCTTAGCTTCTAGCGGGGGGCCCTACAATGAGCAGTTCTTC. This codes for CASSLASSGGPYNEQFF.

As concerns this clone: Other DNA sequences of this sample code for an identical CDR3. The J gene is TRBJ2-7, the V gene TRBV5-1; possibly TRBD1 for D (6 bases). With 0 bases removed from V and 3 bases from J, the gap between germline ends came to 10 bases. The CDR3 runs to 14 residues. Germline CDR1 SGHRS, CDR2 YFSETQ. This CDR3 is CASSLVTGNYEQYF. The CDR3 DNA reads as TGCGCCAGCAGCTTGGTTACAGGGAACTACGAGCAGTACTTC.

The chain joins TRBV6-5 to TRBJ2-1, with TRBD2 matching over 13 bases. CDR1 is MNHEY and CDR2 is SVGAGI in the germline V gene. V lost 2 bases and J lost 9; bases outside the gene matches: 4. The CDR3 covers 15 residues. CDR3 in amino acids: CASSYPTSGRIEQFF. The CDR3 DNA reads TGTGCCAGCAGTTACCCGACTAGCGGGAGGATTGAGCAGTTCTTC.

This clone has only one observation. The rearrangement links TRBV29-1 to TRBJ2-3; a possible D gene is TRBD2 (6 bases). V shed 6 bases and J shed 6 bases, with 13 bases lying between them. This CDR3 region has 12 residues. In germline, CDR1 is SQVTM, CDR2 ANQGSEA. The CDR3 reads CSVGGGMDTQYF. The CDR3 DNA sequence: TGCAGCGTGGGAGGAGGGATGGATACGCAGTATTTT.

The V call is TRBV5-6, the J call TRBJ2-3, with TRBD1 identical over 8 bases. With V trimmed by 0 bases and J by 4 bases, 4 bases remained unmatched. The CDR3 sequence is 15 residues long. Germline V gene data show CDR1 as SGHDT and CDR2 as YYEEEE. This CDR3 is CASSLGSGGADTQYF. The CDR3 region has the DNA TGTGCCAGCAGCTTGGGTTCAGGGGGCGCAGATACGCAGTATTTT. Full variable domain (outside the CDR3, taken from reference TRBV5-6 and TRBJ2-3): DAGVTQSPTHLIKTRGQQVTLRCSPKSGHDTVSWYQQALGQGPQFIFQYYEEEERQRGNFPDRFSGHQFPNYSSELNVNALLLGDSALYLCASSLGSGGADTQYFGPGTRLTVL.

The V and J genes are TRBV10-3 and TRBJ2-1; a weak D match, TRBD1 (6 bases). The CDR3 runs to 17 residues. Trimming pared 5 bases from V and 4 bases from J, leaving 21 bases between. Germline-derived CDR1 and CDR2 are ENHRY and SYGVKD. CDR3 DNA: TGTGCCATCAGTTTTTCCGGGACCAAGGGGGTTTACAATGAGCAGTTCTTC. It codes for CAISFSGTKGVYNEQFF.